This TCR beta chain was recorded in a study of T cells in Graves' hyperthyroidism and ophthalmopathy. At the level of the study: Upon initial diagnosis and before any treatment, peripheral blood was collected.

Graves' hyperthyroidism without ophthalmopathy progression within 18 months was termed stable. Uncontrolled infection, other autoimmune disease, pregnancy or lactation barred patients from enrollment. This clonotype showed up many times. Researchers amplified the TCR beta CDR3 regions from RNA transcripts. Using the HTBI primer set, a first-round RT-PCR was run on the TCR CDR3. TCRdb recomputed calls from the multiplex PCR reads with MiXCR, one row per CDR3 protein. The sample lists more than 350,000 distinct CDR3 sequences, more than 13% occurring once. Sequenced: blood. The TCR originated in a young woman with Graves' hyperthyroidism.

The chain's CDR3 is CASSSGQVVQPQHF. The CDR3, as DNA: TGTGCCAGCAGCTCGGGACAGGTAGTTCAGCCCCAGCATTTT. This chain links TRBV7-2 with TRBJ1-5; 8 nucleotides line up with TRBD1. V was pared by 4 bases and J by 6 bases, with 5 bases of the junction left unmatched. CDR1 is SGHTA and CDR2 is FQGNSA in the germline V gene. This CDR3 region has 14 residues. The whole variable domain, remainder taken from reference TRBV7-2 and TRBJ1-5, is GAGVSQSPSNKVTEKGKDVELRCDPISGHTALYWYRQSLGQGLEFLIYFQGNSAPDKSGLPSDRFSAERTGGSVSTLTIQRTQQEDSAVYLCASSSGQVVQPQHFGDGTRLSIL.